The rows below give T cell receptor beta chains drawn from one sample of a study of T cell responses to AZD1222 COVID-19 vaccine. The table came from immunoSEQ multiplex PCR; TCRdb's copy has only in-frame clones and leaves some out. The table has some 130,000 clones, roughly 86% seen once. Sample: peripheral blood, taken 28 days after the second AZD1222 dose. The source of these receptors is an adult who received the AZD1222 COVID-19 vaccine. Both conserved end residues are part of each CDR3. Fields, in order: clone size, D gene, V gene, J gene, CDR3 protein, CDR3 DNA. D genes are given only for firm matches. The size of a clone is reported for some rows only, either as once, few or many, or as a class for expanded clones.

>-|-|TRBV4-2|TRBJ1-5
CASSQAPGASQPQHF
TGTGCCAGCAGCCAAGCACCAGGGGCGAGTCAGCCCCAGCATTTT
>-|-|TRBV5-1|TRBJ1-2
CASSLDRTHGYTF
TGCGCCAGCAGCCTGGACAGAACCCATGGCTACACCTTC
>-|TRBD1|TRBV19|TRBJ1-6
CASSRWVTGGAGYNSPLHF
TGTGCCAGTAGTAGGTGGGTGACAGGGGGCGCGGGATATAATTCACCCCTCCACTTT
>once|-|TRBV6-5|TRBJ1-5
CASSTYFGNQPQHF
TGTGCCAGCAGCACCTACTTCGGCAATCAGCCCCAGCATTTT
>-|-|TRBV12-3/TRBV12-4|TRBJ1-2
CASRPQGNGYTF
TGTGCCAGCAGGCCCCAGGGGAATGGCTACACCTTC
>-|-|TRBV7-2|TRBJ2-7
CASSKYGAYEQYF
TGTGCCAGCAGCAAATACGGGGCCTACGAGCAGTACTTC
>-|-|TRBV2|TRBJ2-7
CASSESWIPSYEQYF
TGTGCCAGCAGTGAATCCTGGATTCCCTCCTACGAGCAGTACTTC
>-|TRBD1|TRBV5-8|TRBJ2-5
CASSLAGTALGETQYF
TGTGCCAGCAGCTTGGCCGGGACAGCGCTGGGGGAGACCCAGTACTTC
>-|-|TRBV15|TRBJ1-1
CATSREQTNTEAFF
TGTGCCACCAGCAGAGAACAGACGAACACTGAAGCTTTCTTT
>few|-|TRBV2|TRBJ1-3
CASHTGFGSGNTIYF
TGTGCCAGTCATACAGGTTTCGGCTCTGGAAACACCATATATTTT
>-|-|TRBV6-5|TRBJ1-1
CASTGNTEAFF
TGTGCCAGCACTGGGAACACTGAAGCTTTCTTT
>once|-|TRBV20-1|TRBJ1-5
CSASRAGISNQPQHF
TGCAGTGCTAGTCGTGCAGGCATTAGCAATCAGCCCCAGCATTTT
>-|-|TRBV11-2|TRBJ2-1
CASTPATDEQFF
TGTGCCAGCACCCCCGCAACGGATGAGCAGTTCTTC
>-|-|TRBV7-9|TRBJ2-1
CASSPSLGGPGGNEQFF
TGTGCCAGCAGCCCATCCTTGGGGGGACCAGGCGGGAATGAGCAGTTCTTC
>-|-|TRBV20-1|TRBJ1-3
CSAIHRNTIYF
TGCAGTGCTATACATAGAAACACCATATATTTT
>-|-|TRBV3-1/TRBV3-2|TRBJ2-7
CASSQVQASYEQYF
TGTGCCAGCAGCCAAGTCCAGGCTTCCTACGAGCAGTACTTC
>-|TRBD1|TRBV7-6|TRBJ2-7
CASSLTTGTGSYEQYF
TGTGCCAGCAGCTTAACTACCGGGACAGGTTCCTACGAGCAGTACTTC
>-|-|TRBV19|TRBJ2-1
CASSIPASYNEQFF
TGTGCCAGTAGTATACCCGCATCCTACAATGAGCAGTTCTTC
>-|TRBD2|TRBV5-1|TRBJ2-3
CASSFGGRTTDTQYF
TGCGCCAGCAGCTTCGGCGGGAGAACCACAGATACGCAGTATTTT
>few|-|TRBV5-1|TRBJ1-2
CASSLVATNYGYTF
TGCGCCAGCAGCTTGGTAGCGACTAACTATGGCTACACCTTC
>few|TRBD2|TRBV5-1|TRBJ2-3
CASTGRRYGTSGTDTQYF
TGCGCCAGCACCGGAAGGAGGTATGGGACTAGCGGCACAGATACGCAGTATTTT
>-|TRBD2|TRBV7-8|TRBJ2-1
CASSLMIGSSGSHEQFF
TGTGCCAGCAGCTTGATGATTGGGTCTAGCGGGAGTCATGAGCAGTTCTTC
>-|-|TRBV6-6|TRBJ1-1
CASSRSGELVNTEAFF
TGTGCCAGCAGTCGATCAGGGGAGCTAGTGAACACTGAAGCTTTCTTT
>-|TRBD2|TRBV15|TRBJ2-7
CATSRDLAGEGEQYF
TGTGCCACCAGCAGGGACCTAGCGGGAGAAGGGGAGCAGTACTTC
>once|-|TRBV4-2|TRBJ1-4
CASSQEGVRRGTNEKLFF
TGTGCCAGCAGCCAAGAGGGGGTTCGGCGTGGAACTAATGAAAAACTGTTTTTT
>-|-|TRBV5-1|TRBJ2-3
CASSLAGSTDTQYF
TGCGCCAGCAGCTTGGCAGGGAGCACAGATACGCAGTATTTT
>-|-|TRBV11-3|TRBJ2-1
CASSLNRNEQFF
TGTGCCAGCAGCTTAAATCGAAATGAGCAGTTCTTC
>-|-|TRBV30|TRBJ1-1
CAWRSGAGFRNTEAFF
TGTGCCTGGCGCTCCGGGGCAGGGTTTAGGAACACTGAAGCTTTCTTT
>-|-|TRBV9|TRBJ2-6
CASSVVGSGANVLTF
TGTGCCAGCAGCGTAGTGGGGTCTGGGGCCAACGTCCTGACTTTC
>-|-|TRBV11-3|TRBJ1-4
CASSAPLGGTNEKLFF
TGTGCCAGCAGCGCACCGTTGGGGGGCACTAATGAAAAACTGTTTTTT
>-|-|TRBV3-1/TRBV3-2|TRBJ1-4
CASSQGSDRRNEKLFF
TGTGCCAGCAGCCAAGGCTCTGACAGACGTAATGAAAAACTGTTTTTT
>-|TRBD1|TRBV15|TRBJ1-4
CATTHRGTNEKLFF
TGTGCCACCACCCACAGGGGAACTAATGAAAAACTGTTTTTT
>once|-|TRBV6-2/TRBV6-3|TRBJ2-2
CASSRGAGELFF
TGTGCCAGCAGTAGGGGCGCCGGGGAGCTGTTTTTT
>-|-|TRBV6-5|TRBJ1-6
CATSPTGRGNSPLHF
TGTGCCACTTCACCCACAGGGCGCGGTAATTCACCCCTCCACTTT
>-|-|TRBV5-1|TRBJ1-4
CASSFSTKTEEKLFF
TGCGCCAGCAGCTTTTCAACCAAAACAGAAGAAAAACTGTTTTTT
>-|-|TRBV27|TRBJ1-5
CASSSGTWGQPQHF
TGTGCCAGCAGTTCCGGGACCTGGGGTCAGCCCCAGCATTTT
>-|-|TRBV7-8|TRBJ2-2
CASSLVTGRGTGELFF
TGTGCCAGCAGCTTAGTTACAGGGAGAGGCACCGGGGAGCTGTTTTTT
>-|-|TRBV11-3|TRBJ1-2
CASSSGYIADYGYTF
TGTGCCAGCAGTTCAGGGTATATAGCTGACTATGGCTACACCTTC
>-|-|TRBV3-1/TRBV3-2|TRBJ1-1
CASSHSWGRRTEAFF
TGTGCCAGCAGCCATAGTTGGGGGCGCCGGACTGAAGCTTTCTTT
>-|TRBD1|TRBV28|TRBJ1-5
CASSALGTGGNQPQHF
TGTGCCAGCAGTGCACTGGGGACAGGGGGGAATCAGCCCCAGCATTTT
>-|TRBD2|TRBV7-3|TRBJ2-3
CASSRRLAGSTDTQYF
TGTGCCAGCAGCCGCAGACTAGCGGGTAGCACAGATACGCAGTATTTT
>-|TRBD1|TRBV5-4|TRBJ2-4
CASSLEGTDNIQYF
TGTGCCAGCAGCTTGGAAGGGACAGATAACATTCAGTACTTC
>-|TRBD1|TRBV4-1|TRBJ2-7
CASSPHPDREYSYEQYF
TGCGCCAGCAGCCCTCACCCGGACAGGGAATACTCCTACGAGCAGTACTTC
>-|-|TRBV3-1/TRBV3-2|TRBJ1-6
CASSLTDGPLHF
TGTGCCAGCAGCCTAACCGACGGACCCCTCCACTTT
>-|TRBD2|TRBV5-5|TRBJ2-3
CASSLAGGADTQYF
TGTGCCAGCAGCTTGGCGGGAGGGGCGGATACGCAGTATTTT
>-|-|TRBV11-1|TRBJ2-5
CASSFGQQETQYF
TGTGCCAGCAGCTTTGGGCAGCAAGAGACCCAGTACTTC
>-|TRBD1|TRBV5-4|TRBJ1-3
CASSWGQGARNTIYF
TGTGCCAGCAGCTGGGGACAGGGGGCAAGAAACACCATATATTTT
>-|-|TRBV2|TRBJ2-1
CASSEALFKRARGDNEQFF
TGTGCCAGCAGTGAAGCGCTGTTTAAGCGGGCGAGGGGGGACAATGAGCAGTTCTTC
>-|-|TRBV5-4|TRBJ2-2
CASSLGGGRRTGELFF
TGTGCCAGCAGCTTGGGGGGGGGCCGGCGCACCGGGGAGCTGTTTTTT
>-|TRBD1|TRBV6-1|TRBJ1-5
CASSERGQGGNQPQHF
TGTGCCAGCAGTGAAAGGGGACAGGGGGGCAATCAGCCCCAGCATTTT
>-|-|TRBV5-1|TRBJ1-2
CASSSTGAGVQGYTF
TGCGCCAGCAGCTCCACGGGCGCAGGGGTCCAGGGCTACACCTTC
>-|-|TRBV6-5|TRBJ2-1
CASSPQYNEQFF
TGTGCCAGCAGTCCACAGTACAATGAGCAGTTCTTC
>-|-|TRBV19|TRBJ2-1
CASSLRSGGGNEQFF
TGTGCCAGTAGTCTCAGGAGCGGAGGGGGCAATGAGCAGTTCTTC
>-|-|TRBV2|TRBJ1-1
CASTLYGGKAFF
TGTGCCAGCACCTTATACGGGGGGAAAGCTTTCTTT
>-|TRBD1|TRBV5-1|TRBJ1-2
CASSTVTGSFDGYTF
TGCGCCAGCAGTACCGTGACAGGGTCCTTTGATGGCTACACCTTC
>-|-|TRBV5-5|TRBJ1-1
CASSLDRDTEAFF
TGTGCCAGCAGCTTGGACAGGGACACTGAAGCTTTCTTT
>once|-|TRBV24-1|TRBJ2-3
CATSDLREDTQYF
TGTGCCACCAGTGATTTGAGGGAAGATACGCAGTATTTT
>-|TRBD1|TRBV27|TRBJ1-6
CASSPSGTGSSPLHF
TGTGCCAGCAGTCCATCCGGGACAGGGAGTTCACCCCTCCACTTT
>-|TRBD2|TRBV24-1|TRBJ2-5
CATSDSAGGGETQYF
TGTGCCACCAGTGATTCGGCGGGAGGAGGCGAGACCCAGTACTTC
>-|TRBD1|TRBV19|TRBJ2-2
CATRDRMGTGELFF
TGTGCCACCAGGGACAGAATGGGCACCGGGGAGCTGTTTTTT